The TCR beta chain under discussion was sequenced for a study of Ad26.COV2.S vaccination and SARS-CoV-2 variants. Points from the study as a whole: Spike-specific responses of CD8+ and CD4+ T cells were reported to display substantial breadth after vaccination. Breadth measured for non-spike TCRs was similar across vaccine and placebo recipients.

Treatment specified: around 19 received Ad26.COV2.S at low or high dose, single or two shots; roughly 5 received placebo; per-sample allocation not given. It was on day 63 after the first vaccine or placebo injection that samples were taken. Sequencing used immunoSEQ multiplex PCR; TCRdb keeps in-frame clones, though not all of them. This sample has about 460,000 clones, with 80% to 90% found just once. This clone appeared once. Its antigen remains unknown. CDR1 is MDHEN, CDR2 SYDVKM, per germline. Trimming took 4 bases from V and 6 from J; bases not matched to a gene: 7. This CDR3 comprises 14 residues.

The rearrangement uses TRBV28 and TRBJ1-2; TRBD1 matches 8 bases. The sequence was collected from a person between 18 and 65 years old who received the Ad26.COV2.S COVID-19 vaccine or a placebo. The sequenced sample was peripheral blood, obtained in a trial of Ad26.COV2.S vaccine versus placebo. CDR3 in DNA: TGTGCCAGCAGTTCAATCCAGGGGGCGGATGGCTACACCTTC. Protein sequence: CASSSIQGADGYTF.